The clone carrying this T cell receptor (beta chain) was recorded only once. The antigen remains undetermined. Gene names are mouse gene names. The CDR3 is cut off 1 residue early in the read; its end comes from the germline J gene. The data stem from a study of tissue T cells after allogeneic stem cell transplantation. Study outcomes and limitations: TCR repertoires tracked anatomic similarity, regardless of disease or transplant status. In patients and mice, blood and spleen missed much of tissue repertoire.

V shed 2 bases, J shed 4 bases, and the junction held 2 bases outside the gene matches. Germline V gives CDR1 FNHDT, CDR2 SITEND (reference sequence). The CDR3 length is 14 residues. Indicated time point: mouse harvest day 7 after allogeneic transplant. Tail vein injection delivered 10^7 T-cell-depleted bone marrow cells and 10^6 splenic CD5+ T cells. CDR3 sequences, V/J genes, frequencies and template counts came from survey-depth TCRbeta sequencing. The data were produced by immunoSEQ multiplex PCR, yet TCRdb's version contains in-frame clones alone and is incomplete. The sample contains 6,500 to 7,500 clones, over 35% of which appear only once.

This TCR was recovered from a female BALB/c mouse given C57BL/6 T cells with graft-versus-host disease after an allogeneic hematopoietic cell transplant. The chain carries TRBV19 and TRBJ2-2; TRBD2 agrees at 7 bases. The source material was gut tissue. The CDR3: CASSMGGGTGQLYF. The sequenced part of the CDR3 DNA is TGTGCCAGCAGTATGGGGGGGGGCACCGGGCAGCTCTAC.